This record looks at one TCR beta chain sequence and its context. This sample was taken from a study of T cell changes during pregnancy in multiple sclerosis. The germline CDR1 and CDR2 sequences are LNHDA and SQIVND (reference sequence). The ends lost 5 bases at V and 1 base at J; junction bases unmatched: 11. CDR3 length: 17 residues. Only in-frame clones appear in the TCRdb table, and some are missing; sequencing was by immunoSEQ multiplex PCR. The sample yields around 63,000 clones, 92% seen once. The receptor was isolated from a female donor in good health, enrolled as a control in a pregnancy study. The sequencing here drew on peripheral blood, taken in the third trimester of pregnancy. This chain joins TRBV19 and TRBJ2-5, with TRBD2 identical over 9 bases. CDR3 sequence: CASSGRGLARTQETQYF. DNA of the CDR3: TGTGCCAGTAGTGGGAGAGGACTAGCGAGAACCCAAGAGACCCAGTACTTC.